Listed below are T cell receptor beta chains from one sample, sequenced in a study of cytomegalovirus exposure and HLA in healthy donors. The assay was immunoSEQ multiplex PCR, and TCRdb's table has in-frame clones only and misses some. The data contain roughly 150,000 clones, nearly 80% of them seen just once; the ten biggest clones take up 1.7%. The specimen sequenced was PBMCs. These receptors were taken from a woman younger than 45 in good health and CMV-seronegative. The CDR3 runs from the conserved cysteine through the conserved F or W. A D gene is named only where the DNA matches it firmly. Clone size is given for some rows only: seen once, a few or many times, or a class if the clone is expanded.

v_gene: TRBV18
abundance: NA
j_gene: TRBJ1-1
d_gene: NA
CDR3aa: CASSPQGTEAFF
CDR3nt: TGTGCCAGCTCACCCCAGGGGACTGAAGCTTTCTTT

v_gene: TRBV6-5
abundance: NA
j_gene: TRBJ2-7
d_gene: NA
CDR3aa: CASSPTQGSEQYF
CDR3nt: TGTGCCAGCAGCCCAACGCAGGGGAGCGAGCAGTACTTC

v_gene: TRBV15
abundance: NA
j_gene: TRBJ1-1
d_gene: NA
CDR3aa: CASSLGPNTEAFF
CDR3nt: TGTGCCAGCAGCCTGGGGCCGAACACTGAAGCTTTCTTT

v_gene: TRBV6-1
abundance: NA
j_gene: TRBJ1-2
d_gene: TRBD1
CDR3aa: CASSGTGRGGTF
CDR3nt: TGTGCCAGCAGCGGGACAGGGAGGGGTGGAACCTTC

v_gene: TRBV6-5
abundance: few
j_gene: TRBJ2-7
d_gene: TRBD1
CDR3aa: CASSRDRGSYEQYF
CDR3nt: TGTGCCAGCTCCCGGGACAGGGGGTCCTACGAGCAGTACTTC

v_gene: TRBV4-3
abundance: NA
j_gene: TRBJ2-2
d_gene: NA
CDR3aa: CASSQVGGTGELFF
CDR3nt: TGCGCCAGCAGCCAAGTGGGGGGAACCGGGGAGCTGTTTTTT

v_gene: TRBV2
abundance: once
j_gene: TRBJ2-5
d_gene: NA
CDR3aa: CASSERRETQYF
CDR3nt: TGTGCCAGCAGTGAACGTCGGGAGACCCAGTACTTC

v_gene: TRBV14
abundance: NA
j_gene: TRBJ1-6
d_gene: NA
CDR3aa: CASSQLSSYNSPLHF
CDR3nt: TGTGCCAGCAGCCAACTGAGCTCCTATAATTCACCCCTCCACTTT

v_gene: TRBV7-9
abundance: NA
j_gene: TRBJ1-1
d_gene: NA
CDR3aa: CASSLEQGNTEAFF
CDR3nt: TGTGCCAGCAGCTTAGAACAGGGGAACACTGAAGCTTTCTTT

v_gene: TRBV2
abundance: NA
j_gene: TRBJ2-1
d_gene: TRBD1
CDR3aa: CASSSLVQGDNEQFF
CDR3nt: TGTGCCAGCAGTTCCCTCGTACAGGGGGACAATGAGCAGTTCTTC

v_gene: TRBV11-2
abundance: once
j_gene: TRBJ1-1
d_gene: NA
CDR3aa: CASSLGARKNTEAFF
CDR3nt: TGTGCCAGCAGCTTAGGCGCCCGCAAGAACACTGAAGCTTTCTTT

v_gene: TRBV6-1
abundance: NA
j_gene: TRBJ2-3
d_gene: TRBD2
CDR3aa: CANGLAGTDTQYF
CDR3nt: TGTGCCAACGGACTAGCGGGGACTGATACGCAGTATTTT

v_gene: TRBV7-2
abundance: few
j_gene: TRBJ2-5
d_gene: NA
CDR3aa: CASSFTWGEYQETQYF
CDR3nt: TGTGCCAGCAGCTTTACGTGGGGCGAGTACCAAGAGACCCAGTACTTC

v_gene: TRBV4-3
abundance: NA
j_gene: TRBJ1-2
d_gene: TRBD1
CDR3aa: CASSQGGQGIYGYTF
CDR3nt: TGCGCCAGCAGCCAAGGGGGACAGGGGATCTATGGCTACACCTTC

v_gene: TRBV7-2
abundance: once
j_gene: TRBJ2-7
d_gene: TRBD1
CDR3aa: CASSRSGGLVSYEQYF
CDR3nt: TGTGCCAGCAGTCGTTCAGGGGGCTTAGTTAGTTACGAGCAGTACTTC

v_gene: TRBV6-4
abundance: NA
j_gene: TRBJ1-6
d_gene: NA
CDR3aa: CASSLGGENSPLHF
CDR3nt: TGTGCCAGCAGCCTGGGTGGGGAGAATTCACCCCTCCACTTT

v_gene: TRBV11-2
abundance: NA
j_gene: TRBJ2-7
d_gene: TRBD1
CDR3aa: CASSGGTGVSYEQYF
CDR3nt: TGTGCCAGCAGCGGAGGGACAGGGGTTTCCTACGAGCAGTACTTC

v_gene: TRBV6-1
abundance: NA
j_gene: TRBJ2-2
d_gene: NA
CDR3aa: CASSELRDTGELFF
CDR3nt: TGTGCCAGCAGTGAGTTGAGGGACACCGGGGAGCTGTTTTTT

v_gene: TRBV5-1
abundance: NA
j_gene: TRBJ2-2
d_gene: TRBD1
CDR3aa: CASSLVVQGANVGLNTGELFF
CDR3nt: TGCGCCAGCAGCTTGGTTGTGCAGGGGGCGAACGTTGGTCTGAACACCGGGGAGCTGTTTTTT

v_gene: TRBV7-2
abundance: NA
j_gene: TRBJ1-2
d_gene: NA
CDR3aa: CASSSPGTRSYGYTF
CDR3nt: TGTGCCAGCAGCTCACCCGGGACAAGATCCTATGGCTACACCTTC

v_gene: TRBV11-2
abundance: NA
j_gene: TRBJ1-3
d_gene: NA
CDR3aa: CASSLTNSGNTIYF
CDR3nt: TGTGCCAGCAGCTTGACAAACTCTGGAAACACCATATATTTT

v_gene: TRBV19
abundance: NA
j_gene: TRBJ2-2
d_gene: TRBD2
CDR3aa: CASSSALPSGSYTGELFF
CDR3nt: TGTGCCAGTAGTAGCGCCCTGCCTAGCGGGTCATACACCGGGGAGCTGTTTTTT

v_gene: TRBV5-5
abundance: NA
j_gene: TRBJ2-2
d_gene: NA
CDR3aa: CASSRGNAYTGELFF
CDR3nt: TGTGCCAGCAGCCGGGGGAACGCCTATACCGGGGAGCTGTTTTTT

v_gene: TRBV7-2
abundance: NA
j_gene: TRBJ2-3
d_gene: TRBD2
CDR3aa: CASSSRTGGETDTQYF
CDR3nt: TGTGCCAGCAGCTCGAGAACCGGGGGGGAGACAGATACGCAGTATTTT

v_gene: TRBV6-1
abundance: NA
j_gene: TRBJ1-5
d_gene: TRBD1
CDR3aa: CASSDRGRSQPQHF
CDR3nt: TGTGCCAGCTCAGACAGGGGAAGGAGTCAGCCCCAGCATTTT

v_gene: TRBV7-7
abundance: NA
j_gene: TRBJ1-1
d_gene: NA
CDR3aa: CASSFQMETEAFF
CDR3nt: TGTGCTAGCAGCTTCCAGATGGAGACTGAAGCTTTCTTT

v_gene: TRBV27
abundance: few
j_gene: TRBJ1-2
d_gene: NA
CDR3aa: CASKDSFYGYTF
CDR3nt: TGTGCCAGCAAGGACAGTTTCTATGGCTACACCTTC

v_gene: TRBV5-1
abundance: NA
j_gene: TRBJ2-7
d_gene: TRBD2
CDR3aa: CASRLGLAGGSSYEQYF
CDR3nt: TGCGCCAGCAGATTAGGACTAGCGGGGGGTTCCTCCTACGAGCAGTACTTC

v_gene: TRBV19
abundance: NA
j_gene: TRBJ2-1
d_gene: TRBD1
CDR3aa: CASSIAGTGTGNEQFF
CDR3nt: TGTGCCAGTAGTATCGCCGGGACAGGGACAGGCAATGAGCAGTTCTTC

v_gene: TRBV7-7
abundance: NA
j_gene: TRBJ2-5
d_gene: NA
CDR3aa: CASSLGGGAGSGETQYF
CDR3nt: TGTGCTAGCAGCTTAGGTGGGGGGGCCGGGTCAGGCGAGACCCAGTACTTC

v_gene: TRBV5-1
abundance: once
j_gene: TRBJ1-4
d_gene: NA
CDR3aa: CASSRTGITNEKLFF
CDR3nt: TGCGCCAGCAGCCGCACAGGGATCACTAATGAAAAACTGTTTTTT

v_gene: TRBV29-1
abundance: NA
j_gene: TRBJ2-7
d_gene: TRBD2
CDR3aa: CSVVSGDSYEQYF
CDR3nt: TGCAGCGTTGTAAGCGGGGACTCCTACGAGCAGTACTTC

v_gene: TRBV4-1
abundance: NA
j_gene: TRBJ2-7
d_gene: TRBD2
CDR3aa: CASSQEASGGLREQYF
CDR3nt: TGCGCCAGCAGCCAAGAGGCTAGCGGGGGCCTTCGGGAGCAGTACTTC

v_gene: TRBV14
abundance: NA
j_gene: TRBJ2-1
d_gene: TRBD1
CDR3aa: CASSQVGTARNEQFF
CDR3nt: TGTGCCAGCAGCCAGGTCGGGACAGCCCGCAATGAGCAGTTCTTC

v_gene: TRBV7-3
abundance: NA
j_gene: TRBJ2-2
d_gene: NA
CDR3aa: CASSPQGRNTGELFF
CDR3nt: TGTGCCAGCAGCCCTCAGGGGCGGAACACCGGGGAGCTGTTTTTT

v_gene: TRBV27
abundance: NA
j_gene: TRBJ2-6
d_gene: TRBD2
CDR3aa: CASSYAGGTDGANVLTF
CDR3nt: TGTGCCAGCAGTTATGCGGGGGGCACGGATGGGGCCAACGTCCTGACTTTC

v_gene: TRBV19
abundance: NA
j_gene: TRBJ1-1
d_gene: TRBD1
CDR3aa: CASSIVSGGYTEAFF
CDR3nt: TGTGCCAGTAGTATAGTGTCAGGGGGGTACACTGAAGCTTTCTTT

v_gene: TRBV6-5
abundance: NA
j_gene: TRBJ1-1
d_gene: NA
CDR3aa: CATTGRNTEAFF
CDR3nt: TGTGCCACCACAGGTAGGAACACTGAAGCTTTCTTT

v_gene: TRBV6-1
abundance: few
j_gene: TRBJ2-7
d_gene: NA
CDR3aa: CASNSHRNYEQYF
CDR3nt: TGTGCCAGCAACTCCCACAGGAACTACGAGCAGTACTTC

v_gene: TRBV6-5
abundance: NA
j_gene: TRBJ2-7
d_gene: NA
CDR3aa: CASSYSNLGRSDEQYF
CDR3nt: TGTGCCAGCAGTTACTCGAACCTCGGCAGGTCGGACGAGCAGTACTTC

v_gene: TRBV5-4
abundance: NA
j_gene: TRBJ2-7
d_gene: TRBD1
CDR3aa: CASSRRDSFTEQYF
CDR3nt: TGTGCCAGCAGCCGCAGGGACAGTTTCACCGAGCAGTACTTC

v_gene: TRBV6-1
abundance: few
j_gene: TRBJ2-1
d_gene: NA
CDR3aa: CASRVTPGNHNEQFF
CDR3nt: TGTGCCAGCAGGGTCACCCCAGGTAATCACAATGAGCAGTTCTTC

v_gene: TRBV5-1
abundance: NA
j_gene: TRBJ2-1
d_gene: NA
CDR3aa: CASSLEAPPGFF
CDR3nt: TGCGCCAGCAGCTTGGAGGCGCCCCCGGGTTTCTTC

v_gene: TRBV10-3
abundance: NA
j_gene: TRBJ1-1
d_gene: NA
CDR3aa: CAIRGGYTEAFF
CDR3nt: TGTGCCATCAGGGGGGGATACACTGAAGCTTTCTTT

v_gene: TRBV5-4
abundance: NA
j_gene: TRBJ2-1
d_gene: NA
CDR3aa: CASSPSGVSYNEQFF
CDR3nt: TGTGCCAGCAGCCCCTCAGGGGTCTCCTACAATGAGCAGTTCTTC

v_gene: TRBV27
abundance: NA
j_gene: TRBJ2-6
d_gene: NA
CDR3aa: CASSFLRSSTGANVLTF
CDR3nt: TGTGCCAGCAGTTTTTTGAGATCCTCTACTGGGGCCAACGTCCTGACTTTC

v_gene: TRBV10-2
abundance: few
j_gene: TRBJ2-1
d_gene: NA
CDR3aa: CASSDISENEQFF
CDR3nt: TGCGCCAGCAGTGACATCTCCGAGAATGAGCAGTTCTTC

v_gene: TRBV4-1
abundance: NA
j_gene: TRBJ2-7
d_gene: NA
CDR3aa: CASSQGAPSAGSYEQYF
CDR3nt: TGCGCCAGCAGCCAAGGAGCTCCCAGCGCGGGATCCTACGAGCAGTACTTC

v_gene: TRBV6-5
abundance: NA
j_gene: TRBJ1-6
d_gene: TRBD1
CDR3aa: CASSYSGQGRSPLHF
CDR3nt: TGTGCCAGCAGTTACTCCGGACAGGGAAGGTCACCCCTCCACTTT

v_gene: TRBV10-2
abundance: NA
j_gene: TRBJ1-3
d_gene: NA
CDR3aa: CASSVGRRGSGNTIYF
CDR3nt: TGCGCCAGCAGTGTGGGGAGACGGGGCTCTGGAAACACCATATATTTT

v_gene: TRBV4-1
abundance: NA
j_gene: TRBJ1-2
d_gene: NA
CDR3aa: CASSQEARGYGYTF
CDR3nt: TGCGCCAGCAGCCAAGAGGCCAGGGGCTATGGCTACACCTTC

v_gene: TRBV6-5
abundance: NA
j_gene: TRBJ2-2
d_gene: NA
CDR3aa: CASKGDTGELFF
CDR3nt: TGTGCCAGCAAAGGGGACACCGGGGAGCTGTTTTTT

v_gene: TRBV6-5
abundance: NA
j_gene: TRBJ2-1
d_gene: TRBD2
CDR3aa: CASSYWAGGDNEQFF
CDR3nt: TGTGCCAGCAGTTACTGGGCGGGGGGAGACAATGAGCAGTTCTTC